This is a list of T cell receptor beta chains from one sample in a study of T cell responses to AZD1222 COVID-19 vaccine. Sequencing was performed with immunoSEQ multiplex PCR; in TCRdb, only in-frame clones are kept and a portion is missing. The profile covers about 120,000 clones, with approximately 87% appearing a single time and around 9.3% taken by the ten largest. Sequenced here: peripheral blood, sampled on day 0 of AZD1222 vaccination. The receptors derive from an adult in good health. Each CDR3 is given without its conserved first and last residue.

v_call,j_call,cdr3_aa
TRBV27,TRBJ1-4,ASRWTGTANEKLF
TRBV19,TRBJ1-2,ASSIGQGYGYT
TRBV27,TRBJ1-1,ASSLTHRGLRLNTEAF
TRBV7-6,TRBJ2-7,ASSLAGGYEQY
TRBV18,TRBJ2-2,ASSPGLVISGELF
TRBV28,TRBJ1-5,AISTGKFSNQPQH
TRBV6-6,TRBJ2-7,ASSYPGTGGDEQY
TRBV9,TRBJ1-3,ASSGGNRSSGNTIY
TRBV18,TRBJ2-7,ASSPAGTLYEQY
TRBV6-2/TRBV6-3,TRBJ2-1,ASSLRPWRVRSGGNEQF
TRBV4-2,TRBJ2-2,ASSHPTGELF
TRBV5-1,TRBJ1-2,ASSSTQGAGGYT